Listed here is a single TCR beta chain. The data were taken from a study of T cell changes during pregnancy in multiple sclerosis. The table came from immunoSEQ multiplex PCR; TCRdb's copy has only in-frame clones and leaves some out. The data contain approximately 70,000 clones, more than 80% of them seen just once; the ten biggest clones take up more than 0.8%. The V end was cut by 9 bases, the J end by 7 bases, with 16 bases between. The CDR3 runs to 13 residues. The germline V gene encodes CDR1 MDHEN and CDR2 SYDVKM. The source material was peripheral blood, sampled in the first trimester of pregnancy. This chain links TRBV28 with TRBJ2-1; possibly TRBD1 for D (6 bases). The origin of this receptor is a female donor in good health, enrolled as a control in a pregnancy study. In DNA, the CDR3 is TGTGCCAGTGAGGACAGCGACCGGAATGAGCAGTTCTTC. Amino acid sequence: CASEDSDRNEQFF.